These T cell receptor beta chains were read from a single sample in a study of cytomegalovirus exposure and HLA in healthy donors. The repertoire was sequenced with immunoSEQ multiplex PCR; TCRdb's copy has only in-frame clones and lacks some. The profile shows about 140,000 clones, roughly 83% of them singletons. Sequencing input: PBMCs. These receptors were collected from a man between 35 and 55 years old in good health and CMV-seropositive. The CDR3 runs from the conserved cysteine through the conserved F or W. Fields, in order: V gene, CDR3 protein.

TRBV10-3 | CAISRQGNDQPQHF
TRBV11-2 | CASSLSGGLRETQYF
TRBV7-6 | CASSSTSGGASEQFF
TRBV27 | CASSSGTGWTGELFF
TRBV5-1 | CASSEGTGPEAFF
TRBV5-6 | CASSSRTGDFYGYTF
TRBV7-3 | CASSATSGGFTDTQYF
TRBV4-1 | CASSQVLGQGKGSPLHF
TRBV27 | CASSLSRSGSRSSYNEQFF
TRBV7-2 | CASSNRVVDNQPQHF
TRBV7-6 | CASSLEARGRSEQYF
TRBV7-9 | CASSPSGPYNEQFF
TRBV29-1 | CSASSGSSTDTQYF
TRBV7-2 | CASSFRQSTYNEQFF